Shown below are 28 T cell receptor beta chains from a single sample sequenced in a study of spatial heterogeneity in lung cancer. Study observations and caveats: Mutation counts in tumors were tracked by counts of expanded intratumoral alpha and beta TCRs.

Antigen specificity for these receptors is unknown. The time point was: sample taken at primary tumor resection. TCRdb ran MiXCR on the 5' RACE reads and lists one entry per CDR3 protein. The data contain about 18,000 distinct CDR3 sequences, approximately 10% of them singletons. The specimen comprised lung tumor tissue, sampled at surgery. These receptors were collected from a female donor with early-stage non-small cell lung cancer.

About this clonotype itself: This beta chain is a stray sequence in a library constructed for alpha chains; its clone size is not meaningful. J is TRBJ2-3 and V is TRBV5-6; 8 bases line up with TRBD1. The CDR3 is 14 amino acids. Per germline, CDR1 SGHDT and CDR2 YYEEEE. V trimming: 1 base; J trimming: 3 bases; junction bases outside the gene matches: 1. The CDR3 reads CASSLQGATDTQYF. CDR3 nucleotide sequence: TGTGCCAGCAGCTTGCAGGGGGCGACAGATACGCAGTATTTT.

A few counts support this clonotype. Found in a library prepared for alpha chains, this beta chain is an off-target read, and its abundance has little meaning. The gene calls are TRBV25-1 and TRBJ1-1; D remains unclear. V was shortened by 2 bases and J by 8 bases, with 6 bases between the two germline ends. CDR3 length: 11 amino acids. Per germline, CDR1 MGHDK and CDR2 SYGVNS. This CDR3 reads CASSEGWEAFF. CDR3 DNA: TGTGCCAGCAGTGAAGGGTGGGAAGCTTTCTTT.

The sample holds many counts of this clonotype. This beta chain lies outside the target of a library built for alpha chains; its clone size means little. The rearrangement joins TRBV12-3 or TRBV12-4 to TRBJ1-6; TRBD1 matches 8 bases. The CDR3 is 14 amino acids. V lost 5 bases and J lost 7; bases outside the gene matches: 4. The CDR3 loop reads CASSPTGDNSPLHF. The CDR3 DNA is TGTGCCAGCAGTCCGACAGGGGACAATTCACCCCTCCACTTT.

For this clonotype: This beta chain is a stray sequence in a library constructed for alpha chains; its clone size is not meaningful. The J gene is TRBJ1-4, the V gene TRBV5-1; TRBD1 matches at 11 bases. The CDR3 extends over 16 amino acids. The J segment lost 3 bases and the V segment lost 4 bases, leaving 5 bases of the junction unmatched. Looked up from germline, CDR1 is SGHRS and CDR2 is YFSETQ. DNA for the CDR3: TGCGCCAGCAGCAGGACAGGGGGCGCGGCTAATGAAAAACTGTTTTTT. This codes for CASSRTGGAANEKLFF. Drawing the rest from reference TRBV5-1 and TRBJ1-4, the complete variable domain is KAGVTQTPRYLIKTRGQQVTLSCSPISGHRSVSWYQQTPGQGLQFLFEYFSETQRNKGNFPGRFSGRQFSNSRSEMNVSTLELGDSALYLCASSRTGGAANEKLFFGSGTQLSVL.

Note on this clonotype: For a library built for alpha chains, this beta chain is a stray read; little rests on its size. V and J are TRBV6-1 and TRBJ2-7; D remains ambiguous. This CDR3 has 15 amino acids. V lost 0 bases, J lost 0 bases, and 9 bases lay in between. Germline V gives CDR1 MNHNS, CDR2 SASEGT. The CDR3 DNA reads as TGTGCCAGCAGTGAAGCAGGAAGTTTCTCCTACGAGCAGTACTTC. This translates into CASSEAGSFSYEQYF.

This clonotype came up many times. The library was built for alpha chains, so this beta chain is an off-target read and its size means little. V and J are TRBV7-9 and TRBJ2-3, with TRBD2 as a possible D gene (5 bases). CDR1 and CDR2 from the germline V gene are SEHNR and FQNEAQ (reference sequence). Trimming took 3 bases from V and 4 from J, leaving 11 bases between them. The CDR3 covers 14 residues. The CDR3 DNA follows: TGTGCCAGCAGCTTGGTGGGGAGCGCAGATACGCAGTATTTT. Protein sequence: CASSLVGSADTQYF. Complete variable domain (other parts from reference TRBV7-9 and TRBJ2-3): DTGVSQNPRHKITKRGQNVTFRCDPISEHNRLYWYRQTLGQGPEFLTYFQNEAQLEKSRLLSDRFSAERPKGSFSTLEIQRTEQGDSAMYLCASSLVGSADTQYFGPGTRLTVL.

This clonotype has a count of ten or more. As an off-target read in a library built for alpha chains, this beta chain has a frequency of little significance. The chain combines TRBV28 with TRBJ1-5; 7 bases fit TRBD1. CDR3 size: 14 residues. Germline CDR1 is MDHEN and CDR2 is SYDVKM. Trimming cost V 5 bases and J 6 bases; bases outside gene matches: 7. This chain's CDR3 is CASSPTGNGQPQHF. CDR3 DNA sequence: TGTGCCAGCAGTCCGACAGGGAACGGTCAGCCCCAGCATTTT.

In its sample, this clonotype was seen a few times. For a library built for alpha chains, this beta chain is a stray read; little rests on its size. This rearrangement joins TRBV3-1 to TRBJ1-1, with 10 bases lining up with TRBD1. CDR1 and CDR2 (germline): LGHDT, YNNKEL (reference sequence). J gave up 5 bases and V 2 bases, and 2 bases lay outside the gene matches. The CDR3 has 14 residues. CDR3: CASSQQGQGTEAFF. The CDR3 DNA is TGTGCCAGCAGCCAACAGGGACAGGGGACTGAAGCTTTCTTT.

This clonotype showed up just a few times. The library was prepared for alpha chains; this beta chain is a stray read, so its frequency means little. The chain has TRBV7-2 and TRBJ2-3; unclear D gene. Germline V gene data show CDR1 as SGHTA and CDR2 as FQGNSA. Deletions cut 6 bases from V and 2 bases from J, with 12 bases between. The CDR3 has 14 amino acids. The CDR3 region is CASRSPTNTDTQYF. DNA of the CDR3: TGTGCCAGCAGAAGCCCTACTAACACAGATACGCAGTATTTT.

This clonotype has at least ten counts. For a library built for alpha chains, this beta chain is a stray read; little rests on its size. The CDR3 DNA reads TGCGCCAGCAGCCAATCAGACGGGGGTACGCAGTATTTT. As protein: CASSQSDGGTQYF. The chain carries TRBV4-3 and TRBJ2-3; the D gene is possibly TRBD2 (6 bases). The germline CDR1 and CDR2 sequences are LGHNA and YSLEER. The CDR3 contains 13 residues. V was cut by 2 bases and J by 8 bases, with 11 bases left in between.

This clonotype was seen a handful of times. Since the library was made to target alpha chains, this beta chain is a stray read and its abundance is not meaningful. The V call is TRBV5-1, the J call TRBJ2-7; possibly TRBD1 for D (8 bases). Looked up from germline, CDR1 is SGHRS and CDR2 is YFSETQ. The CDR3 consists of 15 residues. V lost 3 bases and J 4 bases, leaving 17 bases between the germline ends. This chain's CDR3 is CASSSIQGGKYEQYF. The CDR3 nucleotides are TGCGCCAGCAGCTCTATACAGGGGGGGAAGTACGAGCAGTACTTC. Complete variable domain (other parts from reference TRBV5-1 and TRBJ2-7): KAGVTQTPRYLIKTRGQQVTLSCSPISGHRSVSWYQQTPGQGLQFLFEYFSETQRNKGNFPGRFSGRQFSNSRSEMNVSTLELGDSALYLCASSSIQGGKYEQYFGPGTRLTVT.

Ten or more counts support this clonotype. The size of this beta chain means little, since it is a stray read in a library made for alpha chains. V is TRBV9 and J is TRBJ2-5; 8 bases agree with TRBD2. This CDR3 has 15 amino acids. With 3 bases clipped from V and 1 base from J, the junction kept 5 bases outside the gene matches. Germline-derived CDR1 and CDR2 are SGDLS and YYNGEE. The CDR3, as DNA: TGTGCCAGCAGCGGGAGCGGGGGTATCCAAGAGACCCAGTACTTC. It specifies CASSGSGGIQETQYF. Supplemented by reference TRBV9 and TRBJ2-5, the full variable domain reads DSGVTQTPKHLITATGQRVTLRCSPRSGDLSVYWYQQSLDQGLQFLIQYYNGEERAKGNILERFSAQQFPDLHSELNLSSLELGDSALYFCASSGSGGIQETQYFGPGTRLLVL.

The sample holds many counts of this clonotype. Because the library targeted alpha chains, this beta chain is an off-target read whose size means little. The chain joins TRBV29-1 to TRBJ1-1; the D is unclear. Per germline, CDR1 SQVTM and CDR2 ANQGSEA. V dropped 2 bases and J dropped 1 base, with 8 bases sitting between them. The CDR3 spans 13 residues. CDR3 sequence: CSVEPGTNTEAFF. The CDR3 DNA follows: TGCAGCGTTGAACCGGGCACGAACACTGAAGCTTTCTTT.

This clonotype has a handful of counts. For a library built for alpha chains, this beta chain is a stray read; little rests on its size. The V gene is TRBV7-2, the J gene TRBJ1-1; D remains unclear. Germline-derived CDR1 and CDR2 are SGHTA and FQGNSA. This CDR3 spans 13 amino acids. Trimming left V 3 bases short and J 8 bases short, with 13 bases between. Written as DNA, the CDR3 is TGTGCCAGCAGCTTTGGGCGCCAACAGGAAGCTTTCTTT. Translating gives CASSFGRQQEAFF. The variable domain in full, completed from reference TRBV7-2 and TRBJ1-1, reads GAGVSQSPSNKVTEKGKDVELRCDPISGHTALYWYRQSLGQGLEFLIYFQGNSAPDKSGLPSDRFSAERTGGSVSTLTIQRTQQEDSAVYLCASSFGRQQEAFFGQGTRLTVV.

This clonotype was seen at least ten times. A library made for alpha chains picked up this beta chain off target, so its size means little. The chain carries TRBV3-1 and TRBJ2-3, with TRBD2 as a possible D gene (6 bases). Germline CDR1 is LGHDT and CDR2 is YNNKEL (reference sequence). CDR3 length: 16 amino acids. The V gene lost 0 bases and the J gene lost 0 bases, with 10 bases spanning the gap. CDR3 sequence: CASSQEGGDSTDTQYF. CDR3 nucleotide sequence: TGTGCCAGCAGCCAAGAAGGCGGGGACAGCACAGATACGCAGTATTTT.

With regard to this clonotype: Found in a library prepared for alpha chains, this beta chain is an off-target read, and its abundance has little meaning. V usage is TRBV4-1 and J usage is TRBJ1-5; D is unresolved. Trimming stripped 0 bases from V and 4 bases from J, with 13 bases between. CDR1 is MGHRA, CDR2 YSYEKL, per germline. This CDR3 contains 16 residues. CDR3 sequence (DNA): TGCGCCAGCAGCCAAGACCCGGGAAACCATAATCAGCCCCAGCATTTT. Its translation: CASSQDPGNHNQPQHF.

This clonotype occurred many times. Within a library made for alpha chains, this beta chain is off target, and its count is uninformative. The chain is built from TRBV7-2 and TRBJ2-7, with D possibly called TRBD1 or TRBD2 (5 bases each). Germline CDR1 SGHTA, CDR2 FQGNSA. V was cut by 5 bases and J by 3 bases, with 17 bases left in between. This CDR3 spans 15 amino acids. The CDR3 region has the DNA TGTGCCAGCAGCCACGGGACCCCGGACCTCTACGAGCAGTACTTC. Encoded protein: CASSHGTPDLYEQYF.

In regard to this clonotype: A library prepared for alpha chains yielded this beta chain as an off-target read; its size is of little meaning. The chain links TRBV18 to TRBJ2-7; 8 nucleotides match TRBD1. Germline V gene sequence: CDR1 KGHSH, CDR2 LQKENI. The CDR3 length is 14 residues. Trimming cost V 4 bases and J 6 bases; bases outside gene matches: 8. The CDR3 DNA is TGTGCCAGCTCACTTCAGGGGGCGGTGAGCGAGCAGTACTTC. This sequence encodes CASSLQGAVSEQYF.

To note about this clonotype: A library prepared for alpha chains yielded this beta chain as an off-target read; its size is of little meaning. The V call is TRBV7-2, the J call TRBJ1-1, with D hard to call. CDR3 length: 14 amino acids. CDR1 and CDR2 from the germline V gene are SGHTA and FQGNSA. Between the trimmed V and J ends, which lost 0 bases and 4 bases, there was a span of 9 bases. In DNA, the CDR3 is TGTGCCAGCAGCTTAGCGGGTCGGGGCACTGAAGCTTTCTTT. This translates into CASSLAGRGTEAFF.

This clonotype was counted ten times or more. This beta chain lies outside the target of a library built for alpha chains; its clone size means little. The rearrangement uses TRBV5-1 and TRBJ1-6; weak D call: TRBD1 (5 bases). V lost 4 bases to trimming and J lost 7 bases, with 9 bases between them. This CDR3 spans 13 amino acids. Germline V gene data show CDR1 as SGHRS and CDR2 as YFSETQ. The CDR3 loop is CASSTGANSPLHF. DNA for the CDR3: TGCGCCAGCAGCACAGGAGCGAATTCACCCCTCCACTTT.

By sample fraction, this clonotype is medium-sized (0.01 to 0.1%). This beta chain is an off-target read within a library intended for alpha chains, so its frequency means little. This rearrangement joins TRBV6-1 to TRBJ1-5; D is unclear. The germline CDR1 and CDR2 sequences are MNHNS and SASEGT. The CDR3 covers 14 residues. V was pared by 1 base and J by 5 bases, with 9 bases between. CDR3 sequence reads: CASSEGTPYQPQHF. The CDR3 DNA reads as TGTGCCAGCAGTGAAGGGACCCCTTATCAGCCCCAGCATTTT.

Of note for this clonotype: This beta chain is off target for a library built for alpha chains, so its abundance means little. For the CDR3, the DNA is TGCAGTGCTAGAGATGTAAGGGGGCGAGACTATGGCTACACCTTC. Translation gives CSARDVRGRDYGYTF. The chain links TRBV20-1 to TRBJ1-2; TRBD1 matches 7 bases. The germline CDR1 and CDR2 sequences are DFQATT and SNEGSKA (reference sequence). The CDR3 loop spans 15 amino acids. Losses at the gene ends were 0 bases for V and 3 bases for J; bases not matched to a gene: 7.

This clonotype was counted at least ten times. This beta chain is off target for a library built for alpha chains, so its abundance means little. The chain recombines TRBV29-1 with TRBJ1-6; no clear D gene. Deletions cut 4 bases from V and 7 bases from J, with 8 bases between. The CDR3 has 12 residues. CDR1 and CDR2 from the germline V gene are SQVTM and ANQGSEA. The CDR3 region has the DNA TGCAGCGTTGGAGAATTGAATTCACCCCTCCACTTT. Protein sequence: CSVGELNSPLHF.

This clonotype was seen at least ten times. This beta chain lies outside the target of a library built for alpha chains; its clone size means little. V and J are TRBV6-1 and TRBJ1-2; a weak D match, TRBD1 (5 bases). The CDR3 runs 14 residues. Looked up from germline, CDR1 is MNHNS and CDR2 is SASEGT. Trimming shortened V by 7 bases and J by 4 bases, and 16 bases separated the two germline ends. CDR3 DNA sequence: TGTGCCAGCACCGAACGGGGCGCTTCCTATGGCTACACCTTC. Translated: CASTERGASYGYTF.

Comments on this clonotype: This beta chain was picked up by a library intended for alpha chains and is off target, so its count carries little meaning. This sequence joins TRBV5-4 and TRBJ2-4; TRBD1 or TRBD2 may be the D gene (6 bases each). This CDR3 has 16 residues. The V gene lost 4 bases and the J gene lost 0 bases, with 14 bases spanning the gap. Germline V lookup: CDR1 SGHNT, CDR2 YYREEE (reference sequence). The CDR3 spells CASSGQRGGAKNIQYF. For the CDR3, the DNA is TGTGCCAGCAGCGGACAGAGGGGAGGAGCCAAAAACATTCAGTACTTC.

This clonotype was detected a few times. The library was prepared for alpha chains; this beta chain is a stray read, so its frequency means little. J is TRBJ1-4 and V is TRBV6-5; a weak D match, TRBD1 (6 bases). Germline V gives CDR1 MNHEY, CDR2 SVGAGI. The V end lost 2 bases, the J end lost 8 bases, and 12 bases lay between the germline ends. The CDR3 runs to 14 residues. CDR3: CASSYQGPREKLFF. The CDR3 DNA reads TGTGCCAGCAGTTACCAGGGGCCGAGGGAAAAACTGTTTTTT.

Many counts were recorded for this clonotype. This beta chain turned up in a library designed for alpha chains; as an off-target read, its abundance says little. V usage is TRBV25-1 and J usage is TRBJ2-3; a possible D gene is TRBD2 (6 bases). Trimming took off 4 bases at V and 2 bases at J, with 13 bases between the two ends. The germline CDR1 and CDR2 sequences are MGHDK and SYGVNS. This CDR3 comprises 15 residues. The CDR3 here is CASSVSGYATDTQYF. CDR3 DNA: TGTGCCAGCAGTGTTAGCGGCTATGCCACAGATACGCAGTATTTT.

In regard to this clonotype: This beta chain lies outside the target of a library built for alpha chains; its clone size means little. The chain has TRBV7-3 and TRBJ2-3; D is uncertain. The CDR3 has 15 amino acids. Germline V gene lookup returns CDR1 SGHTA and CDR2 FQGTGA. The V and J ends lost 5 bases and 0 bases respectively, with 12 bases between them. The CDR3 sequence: CASSPWTASTDTQYF. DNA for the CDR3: TGTGCCAGCAGCCCTTGGACGGCTAGCACAGATACGCAGTATTTT.